Following are 14 T cell receptor beta chains from one sample sequenced in a study of blood T cells in healthy people across ages (dated by TCRdb to between 2014 and 2016). Libraries were constructed by 5' RACE. Data came from an Illumina HiSeq 2500. A second PCR of roughly 7 to 11 cycles was run with a J-beta primer mix and a sample-barcoded 5' primer. In-frame beta chains were kept once TCRdb had trimmed the public reads at Q25 with fastp and called clones with MiXCR. Each CDR3 protein gets just one entry, which takes the most common genes and DNA from the rows behind it. A total of some 700,000 distinct CDR3 sequences appear in this sample, roughly two fifths of them only once. The top ten clonotypes cover 20% to 25% of the sample. Sequencing was done on a sample of blood. These receptor sequences come from a woman aged 55-69 years in good health.

V and J are TRBV11-2 and TRBJ1-2; D remains unclear. CDR1 is SGHAT, CDR2 FQNNGV, per germline. This CDR3 comprises 16 residues. Trimming removed 2 bases from V and 5 bases from J, with 18 bases in between. The chain's CDR3 is CASSLNSGTGYYGYTF. In nucleotides, the CDR3 is TGTGCCAGCAGCTTAAATTCGGGAACTGGATATTATGGCTACACCTTC.

This clonotype was picked up a small number of times. A read error may explain this, as a much larger clone is one base away. The rearrangement links TRBV6-6 to TRBJ2-1; D is unclear. Trimming cost V 6 bases and J 7 bases, with 10 bases left between them. In germline, CDR1 is MNHNY, CDR2 SVGAGI (reference sequence). The CDR3 runs 12 residues. CDR3 residues: CASRESDNEQFF. Here the CDR3 DNA reads TGTGCCAGCAGGGAGTCGGATAATGAGCAGTTCTTC.

The chain is built from TRBV20-1 and TRBJ2-3; TRBD2 is a possible D gene (5 bases). Trimming took 2 bases from V and 5 from J, leaving 20 bases between them. Germline loops: CDR1 DFQATT, CDR2 SNEGSKA (reference sequence). CDR3 length: 16 residues. The CDR3 reads CSARNAPTSRIDTQYF. In DNA, the CDR3 is TGCAGTGCTAGAAATGCCCCAACTAGTAGGATAGATACGCAGTATTTT.

The rearrangement links TRBV24-1 to TRBJ2-3; 10 bases fit TRBD2. The V segment lost 0 bases and the J segment 4 bases; nucleotides outside the gene matches: 6. The CDR3 has 17 amino acids. Germline CDR1 is KGHDR and CDR2 is SFDVKD. CDR3 sequence (DNA): TGTGCCACCAGTGATTTGTCTAGCGGGAGTCTGTCAGATACGCAGTATTTT. It encodes CATSDLSSGSLSDTQYF.

The chain has TRBV10-3 and TRBJ2-5; 9 bases fit TRBD1. The germline CDR1 and CDR2 sequences are ENHRY and SYGVKD. Trimming at V came to 6 bases and at J to 5 bases, leaving 10 bases not matched to a gene. The CDR3 sequence is 15 residues long. CDR3 nucleotides: TGTGCCATCAGCCCTGACAGGGGGATTTCGGAGACCCAGTACTTC. This gives the protein CAISPDRGISETQYF.

This clonotype occurred a few times. The rearrangement joins TRBV25-1 to TRBJ2-7; no firm D call. Per germline, CDR1 MGHDK and CDR2 SYGVNS. CDR3 size: 13 residues. The V end was cut by 5 bases, the J end by 6 bases, with 14 bases between. CDR3 sequence: CASSWYGSCEQYF. The CDR3 DNA sequence: TGTGCCAGCAGTTGGTACGGGTCGTGCGAGCAGTACTTC.

As for this clonotype: A read error is possible here, since a much larger clone lies one base away. The rearrangement links TRBV20-1 to TRBJ2-5, with no clear D. The germline V gene has CDR1 DFQATT and CDR2 SNEGSKA (reference sequence). The CDR3 totals 11 residues. Trimming pared 3 bases from V and 5 bases from J, leaving 7 bases between. The CDR3 nucleotides are TGCAGTGCTAGTGGTAGGGAGACCCAGTACTTC. As protein: CSASGRETQYF.

This clonotype was counted a few times. The chain joins TRBV7-9 to TRBJ1-4, with TRBD1 identical over 10 bases. There are 16 residues in the CDR3. The germline V gene encodes CDR1 SEHNR and CDR2 FQNEAQ (reference sequence). Trimming took 5 bases from V and 6 from J; bases not matched to a gene: 9. The CDR3 protein is CASSGDRGLFDEKLFF. The DNA for the CDR3 is TGTGCCAGCAGCGGCGACAGGGGGCTTTTCGATGAAAAACTGTTTTTT.

The chain has TRBV11-2 and TRBJ1-1; maybe TRBD1 (5 bases). V lost 1 base and J lost 1, with 10 bases in between. The CDR3 loop spans 15 amino acids. CDR1 is SGHAT, CDR2 FQNNGV, per germline. CDR3 nucleotides: TGTGCCAGCAGCTTAGGGGGACCGTGGAACACTGAAGCTTTCTTT. The encoded protein is CASSLGGPWNTEAFF.

Details on this clonotype: This may be a read error: a much more frequent sequence differs by one nucleotide. This chain uses TRBV7-2 with TRBJ2-7; TRBD2 aligns across 9 bases. This CDR3 contains 15 residues. J gave up 2 bases and V 1 base, and 3 bases lay outside the gene matches. The V gene's germline CDR1 is SGHTA and CDR2 FQGNSA. DNA of the CDR3: TGTACCAGCAGCTTAGAGCGGGGGGAAACCTACGAGCAGTACTTC. It specifies CTSSLERGETYEQYF. The full variable domain, completed using reference TRBV7-2 and TRBJ2-7, is GAGVSQSPSNKVTEKGKDVELRCDPISGHTALYWYRQSLGQGLEFLIYFQGNSAPDKSGLPSDRFSAERTGGSVSTLTIQRTQQEDSAVYLCTSSLERGETYEQYFGPGTRLTVT.

This clonotype was seen just once. The J gene is TRBJ2-1, the V gene TRBV11-2; tentatively, D is TRBD1 (6 bases). Deletions cut 6 bases from V and 2 bases from J, with 23 bases between. In germline, CDR1 is SGHAT, CDR2 FQNNGV. The CDR3 is made up of 18 amino acids. This CDR3 reads CASRKLRGNRGPYNEQFF. The CDR3, as DNA: TGTGCCAGCAGGAAGCTGAGGGGGAATAGAGGGCCCTACAATGAGCAGTTCTTC.

The chain joins TRBV20-1 to TRBJ1-5; TRBD1 might be the D (5 bases). V was trimmed by 1 base and J by 0 bases, leaving 10 bases between them. The CDR3 spans 15 residues. The germline V gene encodes CDR1 DFQATT and CDR2 SNEGSKA (reference sequence). CDR3 coding DNA: TGCAGTGCTAGAGTTACCAGGGATAGCAATCAGCCCCAGCATTTT. Encoded protein: CSARVTRDSNQPQHF.

The CDR3 loop is CASSQARLNTQYF. The DNA for the CDR3 is TGTGCCAGCAGCCAAGCCAGGCTAAATACGCAGTATTTT. This chain connects TRBV14 to TRBJ2-3; unclear D gene. CDR1 is SGHDN, CDR2 FVKESK, per germline. This CDR3 contains 13 residues. V was shortened by 1 base and J by 7 bases, with 9 bases between the two germline ends.

This clonotype was counted a few times. The chain employs TRBV5-1 and TRBJ2-2; no clear D gene. The ends were cut back, 4 bases at V and 1 base at J, with 8 bases in the middle. This CDR3 region has 14 residues. Germline V gene lookup returns CDR1 SGHRS and CDR2 YFSETQ. The DNA for the CDR3 is TGCGCCAGCAGCACCACTCAGAACACCGGGGAGCTGTTTTTT. Protein sequence: CASSTTQNTGELFF.